The entry below describes one TCR beta chain. The antigen is not known. All TRB cDNA libraries came from 5' RACE performed with UMI labels. One entry per CDR3 protein, without DNA, is what TCRdb gives after re-calling the 5' RACE reads. The sample includes roughly 56,000 distinct CDR3 sequences. This sample stems from a study of CXCR3-negative and CXCR3-positive naive CD8 T cells. The study's findings and limits: The naive subsets expressed comparable surface CD5, and the authors inferred TCR strength from TRB CDR3 properties. Whereas memory cells differed, naive CXCR3-negative and CXCR3-positive cells shared similar TRBV-TRBJ usage.

Germline-derived CDR1 and CDR2 are SGHTA and FQGNSA. The CDR3 covers 15 residues. The sample comprised naive CXCR3- CD8+ T cells from blood. Subset reported: CD45RO-CCR7+CD27+CD95- naive CD8+ T cells lacking CXCR3 (TNR3-). V is TRBV7-2 and J is TRBJ2-3. This receptor was obtained from a human donor in good health. Some clones in this sample may be carry-over from other donors' samples. The CDR3 spells CASSLGTAFTDTQYF.